The sequence of this TCR beta chain was determined in a study of cytomegalovirus exposure and HLA in healthy donors (dated 2017 in TCRdb). In the study overall: According to an earlier analysis of 550 to 750 of the donors, 150 million to 200 million T cells yielded some 120 million unique TCR beta sequences and approximately 280 Gb of sequence data. Approximately 300 gigabases of sequencing data and around 85 million unique TCR sequences made up an early release that covered about 640 HLA-typed donors. Among the roughly 400 genotyped donors, roughly 80% belonged to the genetic ancestry cluster associated with self-reported Caucasian donors. The aim of the study was to test whether cataloging public T cell receptors could identify signatures of past pathogen exposure. The study used immunosequencing to profile the T cell repertoires of approximately 650 subjects and linked those repertoires to cytomegalovirus serostatus. Besides the first cohort of 666 subjects, a separate validation cohort made up of 120 different subjects was used. To predict cytomegalovirus infection status, the study brought together high-throughput TCR immunosequencing, statistical association of individual TCRs with disease status, and machine learning. A later analysis re-analyzed previously published TCR beta repertoires from 500 to 700 donors and added high-resolution HLA genotyping to study TCR occurrence patterns. In the later analysis, no new phenotypic data were used to find candidate immune exposures; instead, reliance was placed on TCR beta sequences and their occurrence across donors. An earlier analysis of 587 of the donors used high-throughput TCR beta sequencing to judge whether each TCR beta V gene segment behaved as functional or pseudogenic. Alongside the repertoire data, information on donor age, sex, ethnicity and CMV serostatus was compiled. A later genetic analysis used genome-wide SNP genotypes for about 65% of the 666 donors, treating that subset as a discovery cohort. Every repertoire in the discovery cohort had been generated on one and the same sequencing platform. HLA typing covered class I and class II loci at four-digit resolution. The number of typed donors differed by locus: roughly 620-630 for A, B, C, DRB1 and DQB1; 522 for DQA1; roughly 600 for DPA1; and around 470 for DPB1. Because of strong linkage in the cohort, five DR-DQ haplotypes were treated as single units for association and clustering. Among over 350 genotyped donors of the cohort, an average of around 240,000 unique TCR beta nucleotide sequences were sequenced per donor, roughly a sixth of them non-productive.

The cohort consisted of some 730 healthy bone marrow donors. At the time of sampling, all cohort members were nominally healthy, though unrecorded immune exposures were likely present. The donor tested CMV seronegative and was one of the 352 seronegative cohort members. A peripheral blood sample was provided by each donor, and peripheral blood mononuclear cells were used for TCR beta sequencing. Genomic DNA was extracted from the blood cell samples with the Qiagen DNeasy Blood Extraction Kit. This clone was observed a handful of times. Which antigen it targets is not known. Per-base qualities were not stored, and no clone one base away is much larger. The CDR3 runs 14 amino acids, cysteine and phenylalanine included. The kept DNA is CDR3 alone, 42 bases in frame from the first base. V is pared back by 2 bases and J by 4 bases, with 12 bases lying between the germline termini. Based on the germline V gene, the CDR1 and CDR2 sequences are SGDLS and YYNGEE.

Summary of the overall study and its limitations: Broadly in line with IMGT annotations, most TCR beta V segments showed up in productive rearrangements about 87% or about 30% of the time in an earlier analysis of approximately 600 of the donors. Linkage disequilibrium might explain the correlated functional status among segregating V segments, but an unknown experimental factor could not be excluded. A later analysis associated 16,951 TCR beta sequences with specific HLA alleles at a false discovery rate of 0.05. An association between a missense DCLRE1C variant and V-gene and J-gene trimming of TCR beta chains was found in a later genetic analysis and replicated in an independent cohort. The cohort was sequenced for TCR beta chains only, and without alpha or paired-chain data the features that could be detected were limited. A later analysis found that HLA-associated TCR beta chains were more clonally expanded and had lower generation probabilities than equally common non-associated chains. A further reported finding was that TCR beta sequences accurately predicted the HLA-A and HLA-B alleles for most subjects in the first cohort. Across donors, most TCR sequences were observed very rarely, whereas some public TCRs were present in many individuals. Compared with the roughly 600-donor mean, donors in an Asian-associated ancestry cluster had fewer N-insertions in productive TCRs, according to a later genetic analysis. According to a later analysis, most CMV-associated TCR beta chains appeared to be HLA-restricted, and the HLA associations seemed to be driven largely by CMV exposure. A later analysis found that TCR association rates varied across HLA loci, with DRB1 alleles showing the most associated TCRs and HLA-C alleles the fewest. Several of the top co-occurrence clusters appeared to be linked to parvovirus B19, influenza, CMV and Epstein-Barr virus, according to a later analysis. Some IMGT-functional V segments, including TRBV6-2 and TRBV6-3, could not be told apart with the 87-base-pair reads, so those segments were excluded. In vitro tests confirmed that a few of the cytomegalovirus-associated TCR beta chains recognize cytomegalovirus antigens. Presence/absence analyses assumed roughly uniform sequencing depth across donors, an assumption that may not hold. The earlier analysis of some 540 of the donors excluded over 15 rarely observed V segments, including chromosome 9 orphons, because counts were too low. The authors suggested that the approach could potentially be extended to other disease states and immunological phenotypes. The classifier was reported to diagnose cytomegalovirus status with high specificity and sensitivity in both the original and validation cohorts. Because HLA typing was unavailable for some donors at each locus, only the typed subset was used in association tests. A total of fewer than 200 TCR beta chains were listed by the study as associated with cytomegalovirus. The sequencing pipeline was judged likely to have produced a cluster of highly shared sequence variants as a technical artifact. When HLA alleles, especially DR and DQ, strongly co-occurred, attributing TCR associations to individual alleles was difficult. Immune exposure information for the cohort was limited to CMV serostatus.

Libraries were prepared through the immunoSEQ multiplex PCR assay. The multiplex PCR relied on a mix of 60 forward primers for TCR Vbeta segments and 13 reverse primers for TCR Jbeta segments. A multiplex PCR assay on genomic DNA amplified the CDR3 region of rearranged TCR beta genes. On the Illumina HiSeq System, the amplified TCR beta libraries were sequenced as 87-base-pair reads. The authors processed their data as follows. In a later analysis, around 80 million unique TCR beta chains were counted across the roughly 670 repertoires, and roughly 11 million of these chains were shared by at least two donors. To remove PCR and sequencing errors, raw reads were error-corrected and collapsed into unique sequences using a nearest-neighbor algorithm that merged closely related sequences. Alignment of CDR3 sequences to IMGT reference sequences was used to assign V, D and J gene segments. For a sequence to be retained, a match of at least six nucleotides was required to both a V gene segment and a J gene segment. A rearrangement was called productive if the CDR3 had no stop codons and remained in frame with V and J, and every other rearrangement was called non-productive. Following IMGT convention, CDR3 was defined as the stretch from the second conserved V-encoded cysteine to the conserved J-encoded phenylalanine. The earlier analysis of around 640 of the donors excluded sequences that lacked an unambiguous match to a single V gene segment. In an earlier analysis of around 590 of the donors, a V segment was called functional when productive rearrangements were above 56.7%, and segregating when the standard deviation between donors exceeded 5%. A statistical classification framework was built to diagnose cytomegalovirus status from the catalog of TCR beta chain sequences. In a later analysis, TCR nucleotide sequences were compared against IMGT/GENE-DB human TR gene sequences so that V and J genes could be assigned. A later analysis assigned CDR3 sequences and most-parsimonious VDJ recombination scenarios with the TCRdist pipeline. In a later analysis, every TCR beta chain was defined by the combination of its CDR3 amino acid sequence and its V-gene family, and reads without a unique V-gene family were dropped. As a way to deal with suspected cross-contamination and a sequencing artifact, a later analysis dropped roughly 620 nucleotide sequences that were highly shared and had low generation probability. For each public chain, a later analysis derived a clonal expansion index from normalized ranks of inferred template counts within each repertoire. In a later analysis, generation probabilities were computed using a VDJ recombination model fitted to out-of-frame rearrangements, and the results were checked against IGoR. In a later analysis, hypergeometric tests were used to score TCR-TCR, TCR-HLA and TCR-CMV co-occurrence, with a repertoire-size bias correction applied to TCR pairs. A later analysis estimated false discovery rates by permuting HLA or CMV assignments 20 times. A later analysis grouped co-occurring TCRs with DBSCAN, adding TCRdist sequence similarity when clustering within HLA-allele-positive subsets. Repertoires with fewer than 30,000 or more than 120,000 public chains were left out of co-occurrence clustering, as were roughly five repertoires with anomalous nucleotide sharing. TCRdb obtained this table from immuneACCESS and retained in-frame rearrangements with V and J assigned. These tables miss some clones; where compared with another copy, unresolved V genes account for less than half of the shortfall, and the remainder is unexplained. V and J calls plus clone size are reproduced from that table; the DNA served to infer D and trimming. In this sample the table shows some 150,000 clones, around 9.7% of which occur a single time. Less than 2% of the sample lies in the top ten.

This sequence was found in a man aged 45 to 65 in good health and CMV-seronegative. The V and J genes are TRBV9 and TRBJ1-1; a weak D assignment points to TRBD1 (5 bases agree). Material: PBMCs. The CDR3 loop reads CASSVGQGATEAFF. The nucleotides read TGTGCCAGCAGCGTGGGGCAGGGTGCCACTGAAGCTTTCTTT.